This T cell receptor beta chain was sequenced in a study of PD-L1 blockade in urothelial cancer (dated by TCRdb to about 2017). At the level of the whole study: All patients started therapy around 2014 and received atezolizumab 1,200 mg intravenously every 3 weeks. About nine tenths of the roughly 29 patients were males with bladder-origin urothelial cancer, and about two thirds of the roughly 30 reported a prior smoking history. Patients had an ECOG performance status of 0 or 1 and had received between 0 and 3 prior chemotherapy regimens. Blood samples were analyzed at 3 weeks after treatment start (second dose) and at 6 weeks after treatment start. Blood samples gave a median of around 140,000 T cells and approximately 85,000 unique TCRs, with a median clonality of about 0.078. The study, an exploratory multi-omic analysis, examined somatic, immune and clinical correlates of response to PD-L1 blockade with atezolizumab in urothelial cancer. Pretreatment tumor samples, along with matched peripheral blood serially collected before and after atezolizumab treatment, were subjected to TCR sequencing. Durable clinical benefit meant progression-free survival longer than 6 months, and TCR features were also tested against progression-free and overall survival. Whole exome sequencing and RNA sequencing of pretreatment tumors were performed alongside TCR sequencing in the same patients. Roughly ten patients achieved durable clinical benefit and some 21 did not. Pretreatment blood TCR-seq was available for around 29 patients, at least one posttreatment blood collection was obtained for around 24 patients, and tumor TCR-seq was available for around 24 patients. The full study reports these points: Small sample size (n of about 30) and many exploratory analyses mean the results are intended to be hypothesis-generating. A pretreatment peripheral blood TCR clonality below the median was linked to improved progression-free and overall survival. Greater expansion of tumor-associated TCR clones in peripheral blood 3 weeks after the start of treatment was observed in patients with durable benefit (n of about 20, p = 0.022).

Synthetic TCR analog templates were spiked into each PCR so that absolute template abundance could be estimated from read counts. The immunoSEQ assay used bias-controlled V and J gene primers to amplify TCRbeta CDR3 regions from genomic DNA. Sequencing of rearranged TCRbeta segments was done at approximately 20X coverage. In the paper's pipeline: Clustering was used to correct sequencing errors, and CDR3s were annotated against IMGT to assign V, D and J genes. Downstream analyses used only productive TCRbeta rearrangements, leaving out any out-of-frame or stop-codon sequences. Clonality was computed as one minus Shannon entropy normalized by the log of the number of unique productive sequences. Clones differing between time points or between blood and tumor were identified by Fisher's exact test with Benjamini-Hochberg correction at adjusted p below 0.01. As stored in TCRdb, this immuneACCESS dataset retains in-frame rearrangements with V and J assigned. A fraction of the clones does not appear; measured against another copy, unresolved V genes explain less than half of the discrepancy, and the remainder lacks a known reason. That table furnishes V, J and clone size, whereas the DNA furnished D and trimming. The sample contains tens of thousands of clones, less than 95% of them found a single time. Less than 9.5% of the sample is taken by the ten largest.

On this clone: The antigen it binds to is not known. Qualities for individual bases were not recorded, and no much larger clone is one base off.

The time point label here, explained by the study, means: peripheral blood 6 weeks after treatment start. The cohort included under 35 patients with locally advanced or metastatic urothelial carcinoma who were treated at Memorial Sloan Kettering on a trial protocol. Peripheral blood mononuclear cells were collected from each patient pretreatment and during treatment, giving between 1 and 8 total time points per patient. The Qiagen DNeasy Blood extraction kit was used to purify genomic DNA from total PBMCs and tumor samples. PBMCs were collected pretreatment and during treatment, and were isolated and stored as previously described. This TCR derives from an older man with urothelial cancer. Sequences were derived from PBMCs, sampled around atezolizumab (anti-PD-L1) treatment.

The nucleotide sequence is TGTGCCAGCAGTGTACAGGGAAGGCCTTTCTTT. This yields the protein CASSVQGRPFF. Rearrangement joined TRBV6-5 to TRBJ1-1; the D gene is perhaps TRBD1, on 6 matching bases. The cysteine opens and the phenylalanine closes a CDR3 of 11 amino acids. Left in the record is the CDR3 DNA by itself, 33 bases read in frame from the first base. Cut back by 5 bases and 12 bases, the V and J ends lie 13 bases apart. CDR1 MNHEY and CDR2 SVGAGI are derived from the germline V gene.